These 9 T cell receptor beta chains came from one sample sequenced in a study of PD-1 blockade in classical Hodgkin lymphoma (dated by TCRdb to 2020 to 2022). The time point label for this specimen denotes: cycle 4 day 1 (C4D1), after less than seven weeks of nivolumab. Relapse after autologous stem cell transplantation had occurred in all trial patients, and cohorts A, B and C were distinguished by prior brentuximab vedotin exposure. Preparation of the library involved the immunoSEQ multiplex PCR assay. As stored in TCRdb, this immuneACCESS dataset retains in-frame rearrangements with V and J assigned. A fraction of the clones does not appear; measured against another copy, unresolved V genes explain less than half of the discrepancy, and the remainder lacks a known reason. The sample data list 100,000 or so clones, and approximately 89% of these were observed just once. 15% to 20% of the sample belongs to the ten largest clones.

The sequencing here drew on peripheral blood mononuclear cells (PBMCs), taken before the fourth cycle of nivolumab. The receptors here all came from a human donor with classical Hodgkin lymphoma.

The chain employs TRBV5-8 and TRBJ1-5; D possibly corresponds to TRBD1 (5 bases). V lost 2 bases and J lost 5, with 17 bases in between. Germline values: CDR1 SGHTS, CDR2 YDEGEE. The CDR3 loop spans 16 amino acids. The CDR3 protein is CASSLHRGGSHQPQHF. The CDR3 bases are TGTGCCAGCAGCTTACACCGGGGGGGATCACATCAGCCCCAGCATTTT.

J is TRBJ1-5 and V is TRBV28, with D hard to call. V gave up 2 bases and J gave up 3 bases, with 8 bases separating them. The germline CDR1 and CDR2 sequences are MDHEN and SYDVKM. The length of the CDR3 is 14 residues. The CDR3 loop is CASSLALYNQPQHF. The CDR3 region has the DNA TGTGCCAGCAGTTTAGCCCTTTACAATCAGCCCCAGCATTTT.

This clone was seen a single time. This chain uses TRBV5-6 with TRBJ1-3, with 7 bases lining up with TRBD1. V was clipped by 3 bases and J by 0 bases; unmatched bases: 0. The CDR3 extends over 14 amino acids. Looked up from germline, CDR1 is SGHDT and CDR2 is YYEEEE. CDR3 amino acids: CASSYRGSGNTIYF. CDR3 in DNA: TGTGCCAGCAGCTACAGGGGCTCTGGAAACACCATATATTTT.

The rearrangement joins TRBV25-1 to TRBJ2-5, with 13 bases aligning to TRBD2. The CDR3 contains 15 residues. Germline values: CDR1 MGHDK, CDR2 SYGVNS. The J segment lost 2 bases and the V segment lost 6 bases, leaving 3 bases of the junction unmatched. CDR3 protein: CASSRTSGSQETQYF. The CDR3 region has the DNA TGTGCCAGCAGCCGGACTAGCGGGAGTCAAGAGACCCAGTACTTC. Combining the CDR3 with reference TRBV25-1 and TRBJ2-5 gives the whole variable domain EADIYQTPRYLVIGTGKKITLECSQTMGHDKMYWYQQDPGMELHLIHYSYGVNSTEKGDLSSESTVSRIRTEHFPLTLESARPSHTSQYLCASSRTSGSQETQYFGPGTRLLVL.

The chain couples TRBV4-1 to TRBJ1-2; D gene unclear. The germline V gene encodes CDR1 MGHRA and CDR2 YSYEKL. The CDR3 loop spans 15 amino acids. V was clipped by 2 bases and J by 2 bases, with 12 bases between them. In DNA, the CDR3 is TGCGCCAGCAGCCAATTAGCCGGACGGAACTATGGCTACACCTTC. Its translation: CASSQLAGRNYGYTF.

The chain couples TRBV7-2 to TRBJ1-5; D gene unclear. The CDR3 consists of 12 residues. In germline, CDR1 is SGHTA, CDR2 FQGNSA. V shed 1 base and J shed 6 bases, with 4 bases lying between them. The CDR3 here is CASSLELQPQHF. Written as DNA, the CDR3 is TGTGCCAGCAGCTTAGAGCTTCAGCCCCAGCATTTT. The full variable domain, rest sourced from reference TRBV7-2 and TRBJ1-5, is GAGVSQSPSNKVTEKGKDVELRCDPISGHTALYWYRQSLGQGLEFLIYFQGNSAPDKSGLPSDRFSAERTGGSVSTLTIQRTQQEDSAVYLCASSLELQPQHFGDGTRLSIL.

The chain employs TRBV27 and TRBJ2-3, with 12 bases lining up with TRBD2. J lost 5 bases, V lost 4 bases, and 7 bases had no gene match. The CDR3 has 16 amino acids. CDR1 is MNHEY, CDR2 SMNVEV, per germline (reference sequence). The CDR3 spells CASSSSLAGGVDTQYF. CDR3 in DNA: TGTGCCAGCAGTTCTTCCCTAGCGGGAGGGGTAGATACGCAGTATTTT.

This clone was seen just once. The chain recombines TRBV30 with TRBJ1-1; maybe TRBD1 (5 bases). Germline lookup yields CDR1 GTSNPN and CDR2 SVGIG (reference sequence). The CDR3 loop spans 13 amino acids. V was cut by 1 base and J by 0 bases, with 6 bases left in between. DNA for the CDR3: TGTGCCTGGAGTGCGACAGTGAACACTGAAGCTTTCTTT. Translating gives CAWSATVNTEAFF.

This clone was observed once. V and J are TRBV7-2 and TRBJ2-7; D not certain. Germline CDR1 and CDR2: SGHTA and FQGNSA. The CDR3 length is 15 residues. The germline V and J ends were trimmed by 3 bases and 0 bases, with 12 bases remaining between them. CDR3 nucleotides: TGTGCCAGCAGCTTGGGCGGTTTTAGCTCCTACGAGCAGTACTTC. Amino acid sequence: CASSLGGFSSYEQYF.